The 23 T cell receptor beta chains reported below all come from one sample, sequenced in a study of blood T cell repertoires in COVID-19. The data were produced by immunoSEQ multiplex PCR, yet TCRdb's version contains in-frame clones alone and is incomplete. The table lists about 500,000 clones, less than 90% of them singletons, with under 8.5% in the top ten. Specimen: peripheral blood. These receptors came from a woman in her forties or fifties with COVID-19, enrolled during active disease.

V is TRBV11-2 and J is TRBJ1-2, with TRBD1 identical over 7 bases. The CDR3 has 15 amino acids. Losses at the gene ends were 4 bases for V and 4 bases for J; bases not matched to a gene: 9. Germline V gene sequence: CDR1 SGHAT, CDR2 FQNNGV. This CDR3 reads CASSSLGQRGYGYTF. As DNA, the CDR3 is TGTGCCAGCAGCTCCCTGGGACAGCGTGGCTATGGCTACACCTTC.

The chain employs TRBV29-1 and TRBJ1-2; D uncertain. Trimming left V 4 bases short and J 2 bases short, with 11 bases between. Looked up from germline, CDR1 is SQVTM and CDR2 is ANQGSEA. The CDR3 consists of 13 residues. The CDR3 reads CSVGETGNYGYTF. The DNA for the CDR3 is TGCAGCGTTGGAGAGACGGGGAACTATGGCTACACCTTC. Full variable domain (rest looked up from reference TRBV29-1 and TRBJ1-2): SAVISQKPSRDICQRGTSLTIQCQVDSQVTMMFWYRQQPGQSLTLIATANQGSEATYESGFVIDKFPISRPNLTFSTLTVSNMSPEDSSIYLCSVGETGNYGYTFGSGTRLTVV.

In this sample, this clone turned up a few times. The chain combines TRBV7-2 with TRBJ1-1; 8 nucleotides agree with TRBD1. The CDR3 runs to 16 residues. Germline values: CDR1 SGHTA, CDR2 FQGNSA. V gave up 5 bases and J gave up 3 bases; unmatched junction bases: 11. CDR3 amino acids: CASSLGRGPRDTEAFF. Here the CDR3 DNA reads TGTGCCAGCAGCCTAGGCAGGGGGCCAAGAGACACTGAAGCTTTCTTT.

The chain recombines TRBV29-1 with TRBJ1-2, with TRBD1 as a possible D gene (5 bases). Trimming left V 7 bases short and J 8 bases short, with 17 bases between. Looked up from germline, CDR1 is SQVTM and CDR2 is ANQGSEA. This CDR3 is 12 amino acids long. This CDR3 reads CSADVGLGGYTF. CDR3 in DNA: TGCAGCGCAGACGTGGGACTCGGCGGCTACACCTTC.

This sequence joins TRBV3-1 (or the pseudogene TRBV3-2) and TRBJ1-2; D unclear. Trimming stripped 3 bases from V and 2 bases from J, with 10 bases between. The CDR3 runs 14 residues. The germline V gene has CDR1 LGHDT and CDR2 YNNKEL (reference sequence). The CDR3 here is CASSHGSANYGYTF. The CDR3 nucleotides are TGTGCCAGCAGCCACGGTTCTGCGAACTATGGCTACACCTTC.

On this clone itself: Other nucleotide sequences in the sample specify the same CDR3. This chain connects TRBV6-5 to TRBJ1-1, with TRBD1 identical over 11 bases. The CDR3 has 14 amino acids. V lost 2 bases to trimming and J lost 4 bases; unmatched junction nucleotides: 0. CDR1 is MNHEY and CDR2 is SVGAGI in the germline V gene. The CDR3 reads CASSYGTGGTEAFF. CDR3 DNA sequence: TGTGCCAGCAGTTACGGGACAGGGGGCACTGAAGCTTTCTTT.

The chain couples TRBV19 to TRBJ1-2; D remains unclear. V lost 8 bases to trimming and J lost 8 bases, with 12 bases between them. The CDR3 consists of 11 residues. The V gene's germline CDR1 is LNHDA and CDR2 SQIVND (reference sequence). The CDR3 region has the DNA TGTGCCAGTGGTAGGGCTCCCGGCTACACCTTC. Translation: CASGRAPGYTF. Drawing the rest from reference TRBV19 and TRBJ1-2, the complete variable domain is DGGITQSPKYLFRKEGQNVTLSCEQNLNHDAMYWYRQDPGQGLRLIYYSQIVNDFQKGDIAEGYSVSREKKESFPLTVTSAQKNPTAFYLCASGRAPGYTFGSGTRLTVV.

With regard to this clone: The junction and the germline gene differ at one end; a read error may be behind it. This specimen includes other DNA sequences encoding the same CDR3. This chain uses TRBV12-5 with TRBJ2-3, with TRBD2 matching 10 bases. The CDR3 has 16 residues. Germline V gene lookup returns CDR1 LGHNT and CDR2 FRNRAP. As DNA, the CDR3 is TGCGCTAGTGCCTCAGCGGGGGGGTCCCTCACAGATACGCAGTATTTT. Amino acid sequence: CASASAGGSLTDTQYF.

In this sample, this clone turned up once. CDR3 DNA sequence: TGTGCCAGCAGCTTGGGCTGGGCTCACAATGAGCAGTTCTTC. It codes for CASSLGWAHNEQFF. The chain is built from TRBV7-2 and TRBJ2-1; D is ambiguous. The CDR3 runs 14 residues. V lost 3 bases, J lost 5 bases, and 11 bases lay in between. CDR1 is SGHTA and CDR2 is FQGNSA in the germline V gene.

The chain couples TRBV6-2 or TRBV6-3 to TRBJ2-1, with D possibly matching TRBD2 (5 bases). Trimming cost V 7 bases and J 4 bases, with 14 bases left between them. The V gene's germline CDR1 is MNHEY and CDR2 SVGEGT. The CDR3 covers 14 residues. The CDR3 reads CASTPAGLYNEQFF. CDR3 coding DNA: TGTGCCAGCACCCCCGCTGGACTTTACAATGAGCAGTTCTTC.

This clone was observed a few times. V is TRBV5-6 and J is TRBJ1-5; D gene ambiguous. V was clipped by 2 bases and J by 6 bases, with 18 bases between them. CDR1 and CDR2 from the germline V gene are SGHDT and YYEEEE. The CDR3 is made up of 16 amino acids. The CDR3 loop is CASSLRGLAGSQPQHF. CDR3 nucleotide sequence: TGTGCCAGCAGCTTAAGAGGACTCGCTGGGAGTCAGCCCCAGCATTTT.

The J gene is TRBJ2-7, the V gene TRBV19, with a possible D match to TRBD1 (5 bases). CDR1 LNHDA and CDR2 SQIVND come from the germline V gene (reference sequence). The CDR3 extends over 14 amino acids. Deletions cut 4 bases from V and 2 bases from J, with 12 bases between. The DNA of the CDR3 is TGTGCCAGTAGTACTGACAGTCGGGCCTACGAGCAGTACTTC. Protein: CASSTDSRAYEQYF.

Points on this clone: At one of its ends the junction is not consistent with the germline gene, which may arise from a read error. V and J are TRBV4-2 and TRBJ2-1; D gene unclear. Germline V gene sequence: CDR1 LGHNA, CDR2 YNFKEQ. The CDR3 totals 14 residues. The CDR3 bases are TGTGCCAGCAGCCAAGATCTAAGTTACAGTGAGCAGTTCTTC. It translates to CASSQDLSYSEQFF.

V usage is TRBV11-2 and J usage is TRBJ2-7, with D possibly TRBD1 on 6 matching bases. Trimming cost V 5 bases and J 5 bases, with 10 bases left between them. This CDR3 contains 12 residues. Germline V gene lookup returns CDR1 SGHAT and CDR2 FQNNGV. Here the CDR3 reads CASSTQGNEQYF. The CDR3 coding sequence is TGTGCCAGCAGCACACAGGGTAACGAGCAGTACTTC.

V is TRBV7-3 and J is TRBJ2-3; 7 nucleotides align to TRBD1. The CDR3 runs to 15 residues. Germline CDR1 SGHTA, CDR2 FQGTGA. With V trimmed by 1 base and J by 4 bases, 5 bases remained unmatched. Written as DNA, the CDR3 is TGTGCCAGCAGCTTAAAAACAGGGGTGGCAGATACGCAGTATTTT. Protein sequence: CASSLKTGVADTQYF.

V and J are TRBV5-1 and TRBJ2-5, with D possibly matching TRBD2 (6 bases). Trimming left V 4 bases short and J 4 bases short, with 17 bases between. The germline V gene has CDR1 SGHRS and CDR2 YFSETQ. The CDR3 is 15 amino acids. The CDR3 loop is CASSPQTGGPETQYF. CDR3 coding DNA: TGCGCCAGCAGCCCACAAACCGGGGGTCCAGAGACCCAGTACTTC.

V usage is TRBV5-6 and J usage is TRBJ1-2, with D perhaps matching TRBD1 (5 bases). V was trimmed by 2 bases and J by 3 bases, leaving 14 bases between them. Looked up from germline, CDR1 is SGHDT and CDR2 is YYEEEE. The CDR3 is 15 amino acids. The CDR3 DNA is TGTGCCAGCAGCTTATGGGCGGGGGGTTACTATGGCTACACCTTC. Residues: CASSLWAGGYYGYTF.

V usage is TRBV29-1 and J usage is TRBJ1-2; possible D gene TRBD1, 5 bases. The CDR3 runs 12 residues. Trimming cost V 5 bases and J 1 base, with 8 bases left between them. Germline CDR1 SQVTM, CDR2 ANQGSEA. In nucleotides, the CDR3 is TGCAGCGTTCCGGGACTTAACTATGGCTACACCTTC. Its translation is CSVPGLNYGYTF.

The chain combines TRBV7-6 with TRBJ2-1; a possible D gene is TRBD2 (6 bases). Between the trimmed V and J ends, which lost 5 bases and 7 bases, there was a span of 12 bases. Germline-derived CDR1 and CDR2 are SGHVS and FNYEAQ. The CDR3 covers 13 residues. The DNA of the CDR3 is TGTGCCAGCAGCCTTGGGGAGGTAAATGAGCAGTTCTTC. As protein: CASSLGEVNEQFF.

The chain employs TRBV19 and TRBJ1-4; possible D gene TRBD1, 6 bases. The CDR3 covers 15 residues. The germline CDR1 and CDR2 sequences are LNHDA and SQIVND (reference sequence). V lost 8 bases and J lost 9, with 22 bases in between. This CDR3 reads CASLLIQGRRKKLFF. The CDR3 nucleotides are TGTGCCAGTCTTCTAATACAGGGTCGGAGAAAAAAACTGTTTTTT.

The CDR3 region has the DNA TGTGCCAGCAGTCCCCTTAACTATGGCTACACCTTC. This encodes CASSPLNYGYTF. The chain links TRBV28 to TRBJ1-2; D gene unclear. Germline-derived CDR1 and CDR2 are MDHEN and SYDVKM. This CDR3 region has 12 residues. Trimming shortened V by 5 bases and J by 1 base, and 5 bases separated the two germline ends.

V and J are TRBV28 and TRBJ1-2; TRBD1 agrees at 11 bases. The V and J ends lost 5 bases and 7 bases, in that order; junction bases with no gene match: 9. The CDR3 is made up of 15 amino acids. Germline CDR1 reads MDHEN; CDR2 reads SYDVKM. In nucleotides, the CDR3 is TGTGCCAGCAGTCTCCTCGAGGACAGGGGGCTTGGCTACACCTTC. It translates to CASSLLEDRGLGYTF.

The chain employs TRBV5-6 and TRBJ2-1; 8 nucleotides align to TRBD1. The CDR3 runs to 15 residues. Losses at the gene ends were 4 bases for V and 4 bases for J; bases not matched to a gene: 7. Germline V gene data show CDR1 as SGHDT and CDR2 as YYEEEE. CDR3 region: CASSATGTGYNEQFF. In DNA form, the CDR3 reads TGTGCCAGCAGCGCGACCGGGACAGGTTACAATGAGCAGTTCTTC.